This record covers a single TCR beta chain. The data belong to a study of blood T cell repertoires in COVID-19. Study-wide background: COVID-19 samples collected from the United States, Italy and Spain covered acute and convalescent phases. PBMCs, B-cell-depleted T cells, or T cells were the source of the cDNA or gDNA that made up the material.

V was trimmed by 6 bases and J by 5 bases, leaving 10 bases between them. CDR3 size: 13 residues. CDR1 is MDHEN and CDR2 is SYDVKM in the germline V gene. The authors' processing: Nucleated cell number was recorded as an estimate derived from reference gene primer amplification. The assay was immunoSEQ multiplex PCR, and TCRdb's table has in-frame clones only and misses some. The D gene and trimming were derived from the DNA, and the V and J assignments and clone size from that table. The table has over 45,000 clones, approximately 80% seen once. The TCR comes from a woman of 80 years or more with active or convalescent COVID-19. The genes are TRBV28 and TRBJ2-2, with D perhaps matching TRBD2 (6 bases). The sample consisted of peripheral blood. For the CDR3, the DNA is TGTGCCAGCAGCGCGGGGTGGACCGGGGAGCTGTTTTTT. Its protein is CASSAGWTGELFF.